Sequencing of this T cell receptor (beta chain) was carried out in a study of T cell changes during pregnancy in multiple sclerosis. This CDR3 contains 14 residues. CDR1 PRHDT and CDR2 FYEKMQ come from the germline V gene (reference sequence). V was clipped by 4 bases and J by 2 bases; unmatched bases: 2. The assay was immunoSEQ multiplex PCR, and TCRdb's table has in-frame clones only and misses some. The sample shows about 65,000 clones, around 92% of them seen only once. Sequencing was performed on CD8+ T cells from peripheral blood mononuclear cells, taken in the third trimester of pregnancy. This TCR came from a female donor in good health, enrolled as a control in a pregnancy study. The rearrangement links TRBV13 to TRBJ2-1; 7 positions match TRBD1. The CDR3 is CASSSGQAYNEQFF. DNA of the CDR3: TGTGCCAGCAGCTCCGGACAGGCCTACAATGAGCAGTTCTTC.